This T cell receptor (beta chain) comes out of a study of PD-1 blockade in classical Hodgkin lymphoma. Study-level points and caveats: Underlying causes for the observed repertoire differences were not defined, possibly disease activity or prior therapy.

This sample's time point: newly diagnosed, previously untreated cHL patient sample. Magnetic negative selection of thawed PBMCs was the method by which CD4+ T cells were purified. Of note for this clone: The antigen is unknown.

Only in-frame clones appear in the TCRdb table, and some are missing; sequencing was by immunoSEQ multiplex PCR. This repertoire shows around 30,000 clones, around 88% found once; its top ten account for 0.22%. Sequencing was performed on CD4+ T cells from blood. This TCR was recovered from a human donor with classical Hodgkin lymphoma.

The DNA for the CDR3 is TGTGCCAGTAGTATACGTGGTCTACTAGCGGGGGGGCCGCGTGGAGATACGCAGTATTTT. This codes for CASSIRGLLAGGPRGDTQYF. The chain employs TRBV19 and TRBJ2-3, with 13 bases identical to TRBD2. The CDR3 contains 20 residues. J lost 5 bases, V lost 2 bases, and 16 bases had no gene match. Germline CDR1 LNHDA, CDR2 SQIVND (reference sequence).